This T cell receptor beta chain was obtained from a study of molecular identifiers for immune sequencing clone quantification. Study-wide findings and caveats: Naive cells had under 1% of molecules in clones above 20 RNA copies, effectors over 97%.

As concerns this clonotype: Antigen unknown. A much larger clone sits a single nucleotide away, making a read error possible.

Sorted cell numbers of about 17,000 to 1,000,000, with 10%, 30% or 50% RNA, served as input for naive CD8 libraries. The CDR3 loop spans 13 amino acids. CDR1 and CDR2 from the germline V gene are MDHEN and SYDVKM. Trimming removed 4 bases from V and 5 bases from J; junction bases left unmatched: 4. TCRdb analysed the PCR reads with MiXCR anew, one entry per CDR3 protein. This sample has some 680,000 distinct CDR3 sequences, with roughly 23% found just once. The chain recombines TRBV28 with TRBJ1-1; 7 bases line up with TRBD1. The sequenced material came from naive CD8+ T cells from blood, with Jurkat cell RNA spiked in. Specified subset: FACS-sorted CD8+CD4-CCR7+CD45RA+ naive T cells. The TCR was taken from a human donor in good health. Some libraries in this study had Jurkat cell RNA spiked in. The CDR3 bases are TGTGCCAGCAGTTCAGGGGGGAAGACTGAAGCTTTCTTT. Translating gives CASSSGGKTEAFF. The variable domain in full, with the rest retrieved from reference TRBV28 and TRBJ1-1, is DVKVTQSSRYLVKRTGEKVFLECVQDMDHENMFWYRQDPGLGLRLIYFSYDVKMKEKGDIPEGYSVSREKKERFSLILESASTNQTSMYLCASSSGGKTEAFFGQGTRLTVV.